A single sample gave rise to the 32 T cell receptor beta chains below, sequenced in a study of shared clonotypes between healthy human individuals. The data were produced by immunoSEQ multiplex PCR, yet TCRdb's version contains in-frame clones alone and is incomplete. The data hold approximately 400,000 clones, with approximately 96% observed a single time. Input material: memory CD8+ T cells sorted from blood. Subset specified: CD45RO+ cells pooled with CCR7-negative TemRA cells. These receptors were obtained from a man aged 30 to 45 in good health.

This chain connects TRBV29-1 to TRBJ2-5; TRBD2 matches at 7 bases. Looked up from germline, CDR1 is SQVTM and CDR2 is ANQGSEA. Unmatched junction bases numbered 10, after V lost 1 base and J lost 5 bases. This CDR3 has 15 residues. The CDR3 DNA sequence: TGCAGCGTTGAAGCGGGAGGCTTCGTGGTGGAGACCCAGTACTTC. This gives the protein CSVEAGGFVVETQYF.

The chain employs TRBV27 and TRBJ1-2; D remains unclear. The germline V and J ends were trimmed by 2 bases and 4 bases, with 20 bases remaining between them. The length of the CDR3 is 17 residues. Germline CDR1 MNHEY, CDR2 SMNVEV (reference sequence). In nucleotides, the CDR3 is TGTGCCAGCAGTTTAAGGGCCCCGGGCAAAGCAGGCTATGGCTACACCTTC. This encodes CASSLRAPGKAGYGYTF.

The DNA of the CDR3 is TGTGCCAGCAGCCAAGGACTCAATCCCACCGGGGAGCTGTTTTTT. Translating gives CASSQGLNPTGELFF. V and J are TRBV4-2 and TRBJ2-2; D gene unclear. V lost 1 base to trimming and J lost 4 bases, with 10 bases between them. The CDR3 totals 15 residues. The V gene's germline CDR1 is LGHNA and CDR2 YNFKEQ.

The chain couples TRBV4-1 to TRBJ2-1; 7 bases align to TRBD1. The CDR3 covers 15 residues. Trimming took 1 base from V and 6 from J; bases not matched to a gene: 6. Germline values: CDR1 MGHRA, CDR2 YSYEKL. CDR3 amino acids: CASSQVWTGSNEQFF. CDR3 DNA sequence: TGCGCCAGCAGCCAAGTCTGGACAGGAAGCAATGAGCAGTTCTTC.

The chain carries TRBV6-1 and TRBJ2-5; TRBD1 matches 8 bases. The CDR3 extends over 12 amino acids. Germline trimming cut 6 bases from V and 7 bases from J; bases unmatched to any gene: 4. The germline gives CDR1 MNHNS, CDR2 SASEGT. The CDR3 region has the DNA TGTGCCAGCAGATCAGGGGGCGGGACCCAGTACTTC. It translates to CASRSGGGTQYF.

CDR3: CASSPLASNTDTQYF. The CDR3 DNA reads TGTGCCAGCTCACCCCTAGCGAGTAACACAGATACGCAGTATTTT. The chain couples TRBV18 to TRBJ2-3; D might be TRBD2 (6 bases). Trimming pared 3 bases from V and 2 bases from J, leaving 12 bases between. The CDR3 spans 15 residues. From germline, CDR1 is KGHSH and CDR2 LQKENI.

Notes on this clone: The same CDR3 is also encoded by other DNA sequences in this sample. This chain joins TRBV18 and TRBJ2-7, with 9 bases that match TRBD2. This CDR3 is 14 amino acids long. In germline, CDR1 is KGHSH, CDR2 LQKENI. V lost 3 bases to trimming and J lost 0 bases; unmatched junction nucleotides: 0. CDR3 DNA: TGTGCCAGCTCACCTAGCGGGAGCTCCTACGAGCAGTACTTC. Protein sequence: CASSPSGSSYEQYF.

This clone was detected once. V usage is TRBV7-2 and J usage is TRBJ2-1; D is uncertain. Trimming cost V 6 bases and J 5 bases, with 8 bases left between them. Germline assignment: CDR1 SGHTA and CDR2 FQGNSA. This CDR3 has 12 residues. The CDR3: CASSSGHNEQFF. The CDR3 DNA follows: TGTGCCAGCAGTTCCGGCCACAATGAGCAGTTCTTC.

V and J are TRBV5-1 and TRBJ1-2; 7 nucleotides match TRBD1. The junction had 3 bases not matched to a gene; V was cut back by 2 bases and J by 5 bases. Germline lookup yields CDR1 SGHRS and CDR2 YFSETQ. This CDR3 spans 13 amino acids. The CDR3 nucleotides are TGCGCCAGCAGCTTCCTCAGGGGGTATGGCTACACCTTC. Translation gives CASSFLRGYGYTF.

The V and J genes are TRBV6-1 and TRBJ2-7, with 7 bases identical to TRBD1. V dropped 2 bases and J dropped 2; count of bases not matched to a gene: 6. CDR3 length: 15 residues. CDR1 is MNHNS and CDR2 is SASEGT in the germline V gene. The CDR3 region is CASSESPGTAYEQYF. In DNA form, the CDR3 reads TGTGCCAGCAGTGAATCCCCAGGGACAGCCTACGAGCAGTACTTC.

V is TRBV28 and J is TRBJ2-1; 10 nucleotides align to TRBD2. Germline V gene lookup returns CDR1 MDHEN and CDR2 SYDVKM. There are 15 residues in the CDR3. J lost 10 bases, V lost 6 bases, and 12 bases had no gene match. The CDR3 is CASRHLAGERKEQFF. For the CDR3, the DNA is TGTGCCAGCAGGCATCTAGCGGGAGAGAGGAAGGAGCAGTTCTTC.

The rearrangement links TRBV29-1 to TRBJ2-7; the match to TRBD2 covers 7 bases. The CDR3 extends over 15 amino acids. Germline CDR1 SQVTM, CDR2 ANQGSEA. The trim removed 4 bases at V and 0 bases at J, leaving 9 bases unmatched. CDR3 in DNA: TGCAGCGTTGTGGGGGGGACTAAGGACTCCTACGAGCAGTACTTC. It is translated as CSVVGGTKDSYEQYF.

The chain recombines TRBV27 with TRBJ1-4; D unclear. CDR1 and CDR2 (germline): MNHEY, SMNVEV (reference sequence). The V gene lost 4 bases and the J gene lost 7 bases, with 13 bases spanning the gap. The CDR3 loop spans 14 amino acids. CDR3 nucleotide sequence: TGTGCCAGCAGTTCCACACGGCCGAGTGAAAAACTGTTTTTT. Protein product: CASSSTRPSEKLFF.

The rearrangement uses TRBV11-2 and TRBJ2-3; D unclear. Germline CDR1 is SGHAT and CDR2 is FQNNGV. This CDR3 has 15 residues. The V end was cut by 2 bases, the J end by 4 bases, with 13 bases between. The CDR3 coding sequence is TGTGCCAGCAGCTTACTAGGAAGGCCTCCAGATACGCAGTATTTT. It encodes CASSLLGRPPDTQYF.

Of note for this clone: The same CDR3 arises from other DNA sequences in this sample as well. This sequence joins TRBV9 and TRBJ2-5; D gene ambiguous. With 0 bases removed from V and 5 bases from J, the gap between germline ends came to 2 bases. Germline V gene data show CDR1 as SGDLS and CDR2 as YYNGEE. The CDR3 is made up of 11 amino acids. This chain's CDR3 is CASSVDETQYF. The CDR3 DNA is TGTGCCAGCAGCGTAGATGAGACCCAGTACTTC.

In DNA, the CDR3 is TGTGCCAGTAGTATAGTTGGCCAGAGAGACGAGCAGTACTTC. Translating it yields CASSIVGQRDEQYF. This rearrangement joins TRBV19 to TRBJ2-7; no clear D gene. Trimming shortened V by 1 base and J by 5 bases, and 12 bases separated the two germline ends. CDR1 is LNHDA and CDR2 is SQIVND in the germline V gene (reference sequence). The CDR3 loop spans 14 amino acids.

The V gene is TRBV19, the J gene TRBJ2-5; 12 nucleotides agree with TRBD2. This CDR3 is built from 16 residues. Unmatched junction bases numbered 7, after V lost 3 bases and J lost 5 bases. Germline V gene data show CDR1 as LNHDA and CDR2 as SQIVND (reference sequence). CDR3: CASSIASGRAGETQYF. In nucleotides, the CDR3 is TGTGCCAGTAGTATCGCTAGCGGGAGGGCCGGGGAGACCCAGTACTTC.

The J gene is TRBJ1-3, the V gene TRBV6-5; D possibly corresponds to TRBD1 (5 bases). Looked up from germline, CDR1 is MNHEY and CDR2 is SVGAGI. V was shortened by 5 bases and J by 2 bases, with 13 bases between the two germline ends. The CDR3 extends over 15 amino acids. As DNA, the CDR3 is TGTGCCAGCAGTCCAGCAGGGTCCCCTGGAAACACCATATATTTT. As protein: CASSPAGSPGNTIYF.

The rearrangement joins TRBV25-1 to TRBJ2-7; D remains unclear. V was cut by 1 base and J by 2 bases, with 9 bases left in between. Germline-derived CDR1 and CDR2 are MGHDK and SYGVNS. The CDR3 is 14 residues long. The CDR3 bases are TGTGCCAGCAGTGAATCCCAGAGAGCCTACGAGCAGTACTTC. This gives the protein CASSESQRAYEQYF.

The chain employs TRBV19 and TRBJ2-5; 8 nucleotides match TRBD1. Germline V CDR1 and CDR2: LNHDA, SQIVND (reference sequence). The V and J ends lost 5 bases and 5 bases, in that order; junction bases with no gene match: 4. CDR3 length: 13 residues. This chain's CDR3 is CASSVQGAETQYF. DNA for the CDR3: TGTGCCAGTAGTGTCCAGGGGGCGGAGACCCAGTACTTC. The entire variable domain, with the rest obtained from reference TRBV19 and TRBJ2-5, is as follows: DGGITQSPKYLFRKEGQNVTLSCEQNLNHDAMYWYRQDPGQGLRLIYYSQIVNDFQKGDIAEGYSVSREKKESFPLTVTSAQKNPTAFYLCASSVQGAETQYFGPGTRLLVL.

The table lists this clone with a count of one. The chain is built from TRBV2 and TRBJ1-1; no clear D gene. Germline loops: CDR1 SNHLY, CDR2 FYNNEI. The CDR3 is made up of 14 amino acids. V was cut by 3 bases and J by 1 base, with 9 bases left in between. In DNA form, the CDR3 reads TGTGCCAGCAGTGAGGCCCCGGCGAACACTGAAGCTTTCTTT. Translation: CASSEAPANTEAFF.

This chain connects TRBV29-1 to TRBJ2-7; 11 bases match TRBD1. The CDR3 is 14 amino acids. The germline gives CDR1 SQVTM, CDR2 ANQGSEA. V dropped 6 bases and J dropped 2; count of bases not matched to a gene: 6. DNA of the CDR3: TGCAGCGTGGTACCGGGACAGGGGGCCTACGAGCAGTACTTC. This gives the protein CSVVPGQGAYEQYF.

The V call is TRBV2, the J call TRBJ2-5, with TRBD1 as a possible D gene (5 bases). Germline-derived CDR1 and CDR2 are SNHLY and FYNNEI. Trimming took off 6 bases at V and 5 bases at J, with 19 bases between the two ends. The CDR3 consists of 15 residues. In nucleotides, the CDR3 is TGTGCCAGCAGATCAGGGTATCACTACAGGGAGACCCAGTACTTC. It is translated as CASRSGYHYRETQYF. Full variable domain (remainder filled in from reference TRBV2 and TRBJ2-5): EPEVTQTPSHQVTQMGQEVILRCVPISNHLYFYWYRQILGQKVEFLVSFYNNEISEKSEIFDDQFSVERPDGSNFTLKIRSTKLEDSAMYFCASRSGYHYRETQYFGPGTRLLVL.

The chain carries TRBV5-1 and TRBJ2-1; 7 bases are shared with TRBD1. Germline CDR1 reads SGHRS; CDR2 reads YFSETQ. This CDR3 is 13 amino acids long. Trimming removed 3 bases from V and 6 bases from J; junction bases left unmatched: 3. CDR3 DNA sequence: TGCGCCAGCAGCTGGGGACAGTTCAATGAGCAGTTCTTC. Its protein is CASSWGQFNEQFF.

V usage is TRBV12-5 and J usage is TRBJ1-2, with a possible D match to TRBD1 (5 bases). V lost 7 bases and J lost 3, with 15 bases in between. This CDR3 has 14 residues. CDR1 and CDR2 from the germline V gene are LGHNT and FRNRAP. The CDR3, as DNA: TGTGCTAGTGTTCCTAGCGGGGGGGACTATGGCTACACCTTC. Protein product: CASVPSGGDYGYTF. The entire variable domain, with the rest obtained from reference TRBV12-5 and TRBJ1-2, is as follows: DARVTQTPRHKVTEMGQEVTMRCQPILGHNTVFWYRQTMMQGLELLAYFRNRAPLDDSGMPKDRFSAEMPDATLATLKIQPSEPRDSAVYFCASVPSGGDYGYTFGSGTRLTVV.

The chain carries TRBV7-3 and TRBJ2-2, with a possible D match to TRBD2 (5 bases). The length of the CDR3 is 13 residues. Germline V gene data show CDR1 as SGHTA and CDR2 as FQGTGA. V was trimmed by 3 bases and J by 3 bases, leaving 5 bases between them. The CDR3 DNA reads TGTGCCAGCAGCTTGAGGGACACCGGGGAGCTGTTTTTT. This gives the protein CASSLRDTGELFF.

The chain couples TRBV28 to TRBJ2-3, with D possibly being TRBD2 (6 bases). The CDR3 runs to 12 residues. Trimming removed 1 base from V and 9 bases from J, with 8 bases in between. Germline values: CDR1 MDHEN, CDR2 SYDVKM. Here the CDR3 DNA reads TGTGCCAGCAGTTTATTTAGCGGAACGCAGTATTTT. It encodes CASSLFSGTQYF.

The chain carries TRBV25-1 and TRBJ2-7; D is ambiguous. Trimming pared 1 base from V and 3 bases from J, leaving 7 bases between. CDR1 is MGHDK, CDR2 SYGVNS, per germline. The CDR3 runs 13 residues. In DNA form, the CDR3 reads TGTGCCAGCAGTGAATGGGATGACTACGAGCAGTACTTC. This gives the protein CASSEWDDYEQYF.

The chain is built from TRBV2 and TRBJ1-5; the D is unclear. CDR1 is SNHLY, CDR2 FYNNEI, per germline. This CDR3 contains 14 residues. The V gene lost 5 bases and the J gene lost 4 bases, with 12 bases spanning the gap. This chain's CDR3 is CASSQSLSNQPQHF. DNA for the CDR3: TGTGCCAGCAGTCAGTCTCTAAGTAATCAGCCCCAGCATTTT.

The rearrangement links TRBV18 to TRBJ1-2, with TRBD1 as a possible D gene (6 bases). Germline V gives CDR1 KGHSH, CDR2 LQKENI. CDR3 length: 13 residues. The ends were cut back, 3 bases at V and 4 bases at J, with 9 bases in the middle. The CDR3 bases are TGTGCCAGCTCACCGACAGGCGTCTATGGCTACACCTTC. Its protein product is CASSPTGVYGYTF.

The V call is TRBV5-1, the J call TRBJ2-1; D call uncertain. This CDR3 region has 17 residues. Germline V gene data show CDR1 as SGHRS and CDR2 as YFSETQ. Trimming stripped 1 base from V and 0 bases from J, with 14 bases between. This chain's CDR3 is CASSLRTTISSYNEQFF. DNA for the CDR3: TGCGCCAGCAGCTTGAGGACCACTATAAGCTCCTACAATGAGCAGTTCTTC.

The chain links TRBV5-1 to TRBJ1-1; D is uncertain. The V end lost 2 bases, the J end lost 2 bases, and 10 bases lay between the germline ends. This CDR3 is built from 14 residues. CDR1 is SGHRS and CDR2 is YFSETQ in the germline V gene. The CDR3 sequence is CASSFMAFNTEAFF. CDR3 nucleotides: TGCGCCAGCAGCTTTATGGCCTTTAACACTGAAGCTTTCTTT.